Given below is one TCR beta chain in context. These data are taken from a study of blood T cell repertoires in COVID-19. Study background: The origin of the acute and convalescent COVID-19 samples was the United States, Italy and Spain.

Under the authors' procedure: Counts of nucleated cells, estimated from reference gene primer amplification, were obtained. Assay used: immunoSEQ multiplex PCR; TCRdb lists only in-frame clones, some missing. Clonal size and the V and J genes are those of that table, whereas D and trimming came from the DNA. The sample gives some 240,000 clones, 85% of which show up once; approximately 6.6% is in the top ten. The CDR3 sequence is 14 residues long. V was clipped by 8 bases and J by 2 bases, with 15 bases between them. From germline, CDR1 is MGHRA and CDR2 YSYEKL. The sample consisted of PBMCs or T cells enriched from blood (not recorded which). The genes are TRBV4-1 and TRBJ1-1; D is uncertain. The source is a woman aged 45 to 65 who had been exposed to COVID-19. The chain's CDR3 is CASGQHEGNTEAFF. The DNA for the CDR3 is TGCGCCAGCGGGCAACACGAGGGAAACACTGAAGCTTTCTTT.